The 11 T cell receptor beta chains below all came from one sample that was sequenced in a study of T-cell memory formation after mild COVID-19. TCRdb fed the 5' RACE reads into MiXCR, producing one record per CDR3 protein. Counted here are around 200,000 distinct CDR3 sequences, 27% occurring once; the ten biggest clones make up more than 9.5%. Sequencing used PBMCs or a T cell subset sorted from them (not recorded which). Source of these receptors: an adult woman who had mild COVID-19 (a few samples of this study predate the infection). Cell type and time point are not known.

The gene calls are TRBV29-1 and TRBJ1-1; D is uncertain. The CDR3 extends over 11 amino acids. With 4 bases removed from V and 7 bases from J, the gap between germline ends came to 10 bases. Germline CDR1 reads SQVTM; CDR2 reads ANQGSEA. CDR3 loop: CSVGSPGEAFF. The CDR3 bases are TGCAGCGTTGGGAGTCCGGGTGAAGCTTTCTTT.

This clonotype has just a few counts. The V and J genes are TRBV7-6 and TRBJ1-2; 9 bases fit TRBD1. The CDR3 runs to 14 residues. Germline CDR1 SGHVS, CDR2 FNYEAQ. V shed 5 bases and J 7 bases; nucleotides not matched to a gene: 8. CDR3 residues: CASSPGTGLGGYTF. The CDR3 DNA sequence: TGTGCCAGCAGCCCGGGGACAGGGCTGGGTGGCTACACCTTC.

V gene TRBV3-1 combines with J gene TRBJ2-4; maybe TRBD2 (6 bases). The CDR3 has 12 residues. Germline V gives CDR1 LGHDT, CDR2 YNNKEL (reference sequence). The V end lost 7 bases, the J end lost 5 bases, and 9 bases lay between the germline ends. CDR3 bases: TGTGCCAGCACCCCGGGGGAAAACATTCAGTACTTC. Translated: CASTPGENIQYF.

This clonotype came up a few times. The genes are TRBV9 and TRBJ2-7; D is unclear. The V gene lost 0 bases and the J gene lost 6 bases, with 10 bases spanning the gap. Germline CDR1 and CDR2: SGDLS and YYNGEE. The CDR3 sequence is 13 residues long. CDR3 loop: CASSVAPLVEQYF. Here the CDR3 DNA reads TGTGCCAGCAGCGTAGCCCCTTTGGTCGAGCAGTACTTC. Full variable domain (rest looked up from reference TRBV9 and TRBJ2-7): DSGVTQTPKHLITATGQRVTLRCSPRSGDLSVYWYQQSLDQGLQFLIQYYNGEERAKGNILERFSAQQFPDLHSELNLSSLELGDSALYFCASSVAPLVEQYFGPGTRLTVT.

The chain is built from TRBV10-3 and TRBJ1-5, with TRBD1 identical over 8 bases. The CDR3 has 15 residues. Germline CDR1 and CDR2: ENHRY and SYGVKD. The ends lost 4 bases at V and 5 bases at J; junction bases unmatched: 7. This CDR3 is CAISATGDNDQPQHF. The CDR3 DNA reads as TGTGCCATCAGTGCGACAGGGGATAACGATCAGCCCCAGCATTTT.

CDR3 nucleotide sequence: TGTGCCGGGGACAGGGGAGGTGGCTACACCTTC. This codes for CAGDRGGGYTF. This chain uses TRBV2 with TRBJ1-2, with 10 bases aligning to TRBD1. Germline V gene data show CDR1 as SNHLY and CDR2 as FYNNEI. Trimming at V came to 11 bases and at J to 7 bases, leaving 4 bases not matched to a gene. The CDR3 extends over 11 amino acids.

Only a few counts were recorded for this clonotype. The chain has TRBV24-1 and TRBJ2-7, with D tentatively TRBD1 or TRBD2 (5 bases each). Germline V lookup: CDR1 KGHDR, CDR2 SFDVKD. The CDR3 is 16 residues long. V lost 3 bases and J lost 0, with 14 bases in between. CDR3 sequence: CATSDGDRRGSYEQYF. The CDR3 bases are TGTGCCACCAGTGATGGTGACAGACGGGGCTCCTACGAGCAGTACTTC.

The chain joins TRBV24-1 to TRBJ2-6; tentatively, D is TRBD1 or TRBD2 (7 bases each). Trimming removed 9 bases at V and 2 bases at J, with 13 bases between. The length of the CDR3 is 15 residues. Germline CDR1 KGHDR, CDR2 SFDVKD. CDR3 protein: CATSGGAAGANVLTF. The CDR3 DNA reads as TGTGCCACCTCAGGGGGGGCCGCTGGGGCCAACGTCCTGACTTTC.

This chain links TRBV24-1 with TRBJ2-1; no reliable D call. Germline loops: CDR1 KGHDR, CDR2 SFDVKD. This CDR3 has 16 residues. Trimming removed 0 bases from V and 0 bases from J, with 8 bases in between. The CDR3 DNA is TGTGCCACCAGTGATTTGTCGACAAGCTCCTACAATGAGCAGTTCTTC. Translating gives CATSDLSTSSYNEQFF.

The rearrangement links TRBV29-1 to TRBJ2-2; TRBD2 might be the D (6 bases). Trimming removed 7 bases from V and 3 bases from J, with 12 bases in between. CDR1 is SQVTM, CDR2 ANQGSEA, per germline. There are 13 residues in the CDR3. The CDR3 DNA reads as TGCAGCGGAGGAGGGCTGGACACCGGGGAGCTGTTTTTT. This encodes CSGGGLDTGELFF.

This clonotype has just a few counts. The chain joins TRBV29-1 to TRBJ1-1; D gene uncertain. The CDR3 has 13 residues. Germline assignment: CDR1 SQVTM and CDR2 ANQGSEA. Trimming removed 6 bases at V and 0 bases at J, with 11 bases between. DNA of the CDR3: TGCAGCGTAGCGGTCCAGCTGAACACTGAAGCTTTCTTT. It translates to CSVAVQLNTEAFF.